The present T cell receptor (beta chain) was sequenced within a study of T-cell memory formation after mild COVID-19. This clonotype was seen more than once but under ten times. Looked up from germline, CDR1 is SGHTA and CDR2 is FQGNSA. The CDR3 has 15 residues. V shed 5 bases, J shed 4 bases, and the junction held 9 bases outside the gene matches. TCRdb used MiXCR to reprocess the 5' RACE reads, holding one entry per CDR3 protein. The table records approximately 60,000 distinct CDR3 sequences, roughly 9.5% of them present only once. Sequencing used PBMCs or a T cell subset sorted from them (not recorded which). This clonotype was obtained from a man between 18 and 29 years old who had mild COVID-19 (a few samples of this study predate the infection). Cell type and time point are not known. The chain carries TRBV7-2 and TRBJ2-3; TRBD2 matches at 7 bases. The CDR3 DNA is TGTGCCAGCAGCCCGTGGGGGGGAGGCCCAGATACGCAGTATTTT. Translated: CASSPWGGGPDTQYF.